This T cell receptor beta chain was recovered during a study of blood T cell repertoires in COVID-19. Overall study context: Some COVID-19 samples were acute and others convalescent; all came from the United States, Italy and Spain. In each case, the material was cDNA or gDNA derived from T cells, B-cell-depleted T cells, or PBMCs.

In the source study's methods: Estimated nucleated cell counts came from reference gene primer amplification. Using immunoSEQ multiplex PCR, the repertoire was profiled, and TCRdb retains in-frame clones only, with some absent. V and J calls plus clone size are reproduced from that table; the DNA served to infer D and trimming. The sample contains some 80,000 clones, around 76% of which appear only once. There are 15 residues in the CDR3. Germline CDR1 MDHEN, CDR2 SYDVKM. The trim removed 5 bases at V and 1 base at J, leaving 5 bases unmatched. What was sequenced was peripheral blood. The source is a human donor in a cohort sampled during active COVID-19. V and J are TRBV28 and TRBJ1-5; 7 bases are a match to TRBD1. The CDR3 DNA reads as TGTGCCAGCAGTCCTACAGGGGCGAGCAATCAGCCCCAGCATTTT. It translates to CASSPTGASNQPQHF.